These 27 T cell receptor beta chains were all obtained from the same sample, sequenced in a study of T cell responses to AZD1222 COVID-19 vaccine. This table comes from immunoSEQ multiplex PCR, and its TCRdb copy is limited to in-frame clones, with some not included. The table has 130,000 to 150,000 clones, about 91% seen once. The starting material was peripheral blood, obtained on day 0 of MenACWY control vaccination. The receptors originated from an adult in good health.

The V gene is TRBV5-1, the J gene TRBJ1-1; no clear D. The ends were cut back, 0 bases at V and 0 bases at J, with 9 bases in the middle. The CDR3 length is 15 residues. From germline, CDR1 is SGHRS and CDR2 YFSETQ. The CDR3 here is CASSLAAKMNTEAFF. The CDR3 coding sequence is TGCGCCAGCAGCTTGGCCGCCAAAATGAACACTGAAGCTTTCTTT.

The genes are TRBV4-1 and TRBJ1-2, with D possibly being TRBD1 (6 bases). The CDR3 has 14 residues. With 0 bases removed from V and 3 bases from J, the gap between germline ends came to 8 bases. In germline, CDR1 is MGHRA, CDR2 YSYEKL. This CDR3 reads CASSQENRDYGYTF. CDR3 sequence (DNA): TGCGCCAGCAGCCAAGAGAACAGGGACTATGGCTACACCTTC.

This clone has just a few counts. For the CDR3, the DNA is TGTGCCAGCAGCCTTCTCGGGCAGAACACTGAAGCTTTCTTT. This translates into CASSLLGQNTEAFF. V is TRBV7-2 and J is TRBJ1-1; D not certain. Germline values: CDR1 SGHTA, CDR2 FQGNSA. The CDR3 totals 14 residues. V was shortened by 5 bases and J by 1 base, with 11 bases between the two germline ends.

The sample holds one count of this clone. In DNA form, the CDR3 reads TGTGCCAGCAGCTTGACAGGCGGAGGAATCGGATCACCCCTCCACTTT. Its protein is CASSLTGGGIGSPLHF. The chain carries TRBV5-6 and TRBJ1-6; D is possibly TRBD1 (5 bases). Germline V lookup: CDR1 SGHDT, CDR2 YYEEEE. V lost 1 base to trimming and J lost 10 bases, with 18 bases between them. CDR3 length: 16 residues.

The rearrangement uses TRBV5-1 and TRBJ2-2, with TRBD2 matching 10 bases. CDR1 is SGHRS, CDR2 YFSETQ, per germline. The CDR3 sequence is 20 residues long. V was pared by 0 bases and J by 5 bases, with 16 bases of the junction left unmatched. CDR3 region: CASSLGSSGGHTLKTGELFF. CDR3 in DNA: TGCGCCAGCAGCTTGGGATCTAGCGGGGGCCATACCCTGAAGACCGGGGAGCTGTTTTTT.

The chain employs TRBV2 and TRBJ1-3, with unresolved D. Looked up from germline, CDR1 is SNHLY and CDR2 is FYNNEI. The CDR3 sequence is 13 residues long. Trimming left V 3 bases short and J 4 bases short, with 7 bases between. The CDR3 sequence is CASSDWLGNTIYF. DNA for the CDR3: TGTGCCAGCAGTGACTGGCTAGGAAACACCATATATTTT.

This chain links TRBV29-1 with TRBJ2-7; possibly TRBD1 for D (6 bases). This CDR3 comprises 16 residues. Per germline, CDR1 SQVTM and CDR2 ANQGSEA. Trimming cost V 1 base and J 2 bases, with 18 bases left between them. The CDR3 coding sequence is TGCAGCGTTGAAGCCGGCTTCGGGACACTGACCTACGAGCAGTACTTC. It codes for CSVEAGFGTLTYEQYF.

The V gene is TRBV5-1, the J gene TRBJ2-5, with a weak D call TRBD2 (5 bases). Germline V gives CDR1 SGHRS, CDR2 YFSETQ. V shed 4 bases and J shed 5 bases, with 12 bases lying between them. The CDR3 runs to 13 residues. For the CDR3, the DNA is TGCGCCAGCAGCCCCGGACTGCGGGAGACCCAGTACTTC. As protein: CASSPGLRETQYF.

This chain connects TRBV7-3 to TRBJ2-5, with D perhaps matching TRBD2 (6 bases). The CDR3 runs to 16 residues. V was trimmed by 4 bases and J by 4 bases, leaving 19 bases between them. Germline assignment: CDR1 SGHTA and CDR2 FQGTGA. CDR3 DNA: TGTGCCAGCAGCTCTCAGGGCGGGGTTCGGGGAGAGACCCAGTACTTC. Its protein product is CASSSQGGVRGETQYF.

The V and J genes are TRBV5-5 and TRBJ1-5, with unresolved D. This CDR3 is 14 amino acids long. Trimming took off 0 bases at V and 2 bases at J, with 6 bases between the two ends. CDR1 is SGHKS and CDR2 is YYEKEE in the germline V gene (reference sequence). The CDR3 nucleotides read TGTGCCAGCAGCTTGGCCGGAGGCAATCAGCCCCAGCATTTT. It codes for CASSLAGGNQPQHF.

The rearrangement uses TRBV6-1 and TRBJ2-7; 11 nucleotides agree with TRBD2. Trimming at V came to 0 bases and at J to 4 bases, leaving 5 bases not matched to a gene. The germline V gene has CDR1 MNHNS and CDR2 SASEGT. CDR3 size: 16 residues. CDR3 sequence: CASSEAPGLAVYEQYF. In DNA form, the CDR3 reads TGTGCCAGCAGTGAAGCACCGGGACTAGCGGTGTACGAGCAGTACTTC.

With respect to this clone: The junction does not match germline at one end; this may be a read error. Other DNA sequences within the sample encode an identical CDR3. V gene TRBV10-3 combines with J gene TRBJ1-2; D remains unclear. The CDR3 totals 13 residues. Germline V gives CDR1 ENHRY, CDR2 SYGVKD. Here the CDR3 DNA reads TGCGCCATCAAAGCGACGGGCAGTGAGGGCTACACCTTC. It translates to CAIKATGSEGYTF.

This chain connects TRBV7-9 to TRBJ2-5; TRBD2 is a possible D gene (7 bases). There are 14 residues in the CDR3. V was pared by 0 bases and J by 5 bases, with 10 bases between. Germline V gene data show CDR1 as SEHNR and CDR2 as FQNEAQ (reference sequence). DNA of the CDR3: TGTGCCAGCAGCTTAGCGGGGGGGCGTGAGACCCAGTACTTC. Residues: CASSLAGGRETQYF.

This clone has only one observation. The V gene is TRBV5-6, the J gene TRBJ2-1; 7 positions agree with TRBD1. Germline CDR1 SGHDT, CDR2 YYEEEE. The CDR3 length is 14 residues. Germline trimming cut 4 bases from V and 5 bases from J; bases unmatched to any gene: 6. The chain's CDR3 is CASSERQGHNEQFF. The CDR3 bases are TGTGCCAGCAGCGAAAGACAGGGACACAATGAGCAGTTCTTC.

This chain joins TRBV6-1 and TRBJ1-5; 9 positions agree with TRBD1. Trimming removed 4 bases from V and 0 bases from J; junction bases left unmatched: 10. CDR1 MNHNS and CDR2 SASEGT come from the germline V gene. The CDR3 is 18 amino acids. This CDR3 reads CASSGPGQGAYSNQPQHF. As DNA, the CDR3 is TGTGCCAGCAGTGGACCGGGACAGGGAGCCTATAGCAATCAGCCCCAGCATTTT.

The chain carries TRBV18 and TRBJ2-2; a weak D match, TRBD2 (7 bases). The CDR3 sequence is 16 residues long. V dropped 2 bases and J dropped 5 bases, with 15 bases sitting between them. Germline V gene lookup returns CDR1 KGHSH and CDR2 LQKENI. DNA for the CDR3: TGTGCCAGCTCACCAGCGGGGGCGCCGGGTACCGGGGAGCTGTTTTTT. Its translation: CASSPAGAPGTGELFF.

The rearrangement joins TRBV7-2 to TRBJ1-2; 10 bases match TRBD1. Germline loops: CDR1 SGHTA, CDR2 FQGNSA. The CDR3 runs 14 residues. Trimming removed 5 bases from V and 4 bases from J; junction bases left unmatched: 4. The CDR3, as DNA: TGTGCCAGCAGCCGGACAGGGGGTGGCTATGGCTACACCTTC. Encoded protein: CASSRTGGGYGYTF.

This sequence joins TRBV5-5 and TRBJ2-7; 7 positions match TRBD1. The V gene's germline CDR1 is SGHKS and CDR2 YYEKEE (reference sequence). V lost 4 bases, J lost 5 bases, and 0 bases stayed unmatched. CDR3 size: 11 residues. CDR3 nucleotides: TGTGCCAGCAGCACAGGGGACGAGCAGTACTTC. This encodes CASSTGDEQYF.

In the case of this clone: The sample carries other DNA sequences with the same CDR3. The V and J genes are TRBV20-1 and TRBJ2-7; D uncertain. Per the germline V gene, CDR1 is DFQATT and CDR2 is SNEGSKA (reference sequence). The CDR3 sequence is 10 residues long. V gave up 5 bases and J gave up 4 bases, with 6 bases separating them. The chain's CDR3 is CSAGSYEQYF. CDR3 nucleotide sequence: TGCAGTGCTGGGTCTTACGAGCAGTACTTC.

The chain joins TRBV27 to TRBJ2-1; 14 bases align to TRBD2. CDR3 length equals 14 residues. V lost 8 bases to trimming and J lost 4 bases; unmatched junction nucleotides: 1. CDR1 and CDR2 from the germline V gene are MNHEY and SMNVEV (reference sequence). The DNA of the CDR3 is TGTGCCAGCCGGACTAGCGGGAGGTACAATGAGCAGTTCTTC. It specifies CASRTSGRYNEQFF.

The V call is TRBV7-3, the J call TRBJ2-3, with D unclear. Trimming took off 1 base at V and 1 base at J, with 9 bases between the two ends. The germline V gene has CDR1 SGHTA and CDR2 FQGTGA. The CDR3 is 15 residues long. This CDR3 is CASSLNTVGTDTQYF. DNA of the CDR3: TGTGCCAGCAGCTTAAACACAGTGGGCACAGATACGCAGTATTTT.

The rearrangement joins TRBV19 to TRBJ1-4; 9 positions agree with TRBD1. Germline lookup yields CDR1 LNHDA and CDR2 SQIVND (reference sequence). With 7 bases clipped from V and 5 bases from J, the junction kept 5 bases outside the gene matches. This CDR3 comprises 14 residues. The CDR3 DNA reads as TGTGCCAGTACCAGGACAGGGGTGAATGAAAAACTGTTTTTT. Translated, it gives CASTRTGVNEKLFF.

This clone was counted once. The chain carries TRBV5-4 and TRBJ2-5; D is perhaps TRBD2 (6 bases). Trimming took 4 bases from V and 7 from J, leaving 20 bases between them. The germline CDR1 and CDR2 sequences are SGHNT and YYREEE (reference sequence). The CDR3 has 15 residues. CDR3 DNA: TGTGCCAGCAGCCGGAGGGTATCCGGGGGTGTGACCCAGTACTTC. The encoded protein is CASSRRVSGGVTQYF.

The genes are TRBV2 and TRBJ1-1; D gene ambiguous. CDR1 SNHLY and CDR2 FYNNEI come from the germline V gene. The CDR3 contains 12 residues. V gave up 5 bases and J gave up 2 bases, with 6 bases separating them. CDR3: CASSPFNTEAFF. The CDR3 region has the DNA TGTGCCAGCAGTCCGTTCAACACTGAAGCTTTCTTT.

V and J are TRBV7-3 and TRBJ2-1, with 7 bases that match TRBD2. The CDR3 loop spans 11 amino acids. The J segment lost 7 bases and the V segment lost 8 bases, leaving 2 bases of the junction unmatched. Germline V gives CDR1 SGHTA, CDR2 FQGTGA. The CDR3, as DNA: TGTGCCAGCGGGACTACTAATGAGCAGTTCTTC. Translated, it gives CASGTTNEQFF.

The rearrangement uses TRBV29-1 and TRBJ2-1; 8 nucleotides line up with TRBD2. There are 16 residues in the CDR3. Germline V gene data show CDR1 as SQVTM and CDR2 as ANQGSEA. V was pared by 0 bases and J by 2 bases, with 6 bases of the junction left unmatched. CDR3 sequence: CSVEDPGGIPYNEQFF. CDR3 nucleotides: TGCAGCGTTGAAGATCCGGGGGGGATTCCCTACAATGAGCAGTTCTTC.

V is TRBV5-1 and J is TRBJ1-1; 7 positions agree with TRBD1. V shed 4 bases, J shed 1 base, and the junction held 4 bases outside the gene matches. Germline assignment: CDR1 SGHRS and CDR2 YFSETQ. The CDR3 is made up of 14 amino acids. CDR3 nucleotides: TGCGCCAGCAGCCAGGGACAGCCGAACACTGAAGCTTTCTTT. Protein sequence: CASSQGQPNTEAFF.